These 6 T cell receptor beta chains share one sample of origin, sequenced in a study of blood T cell repertoires in COVID-19. The protocol was immunoSEQ multiplex PCR, while the TCRdb copy is restricted to in-frame clones and leaves out a portion. The sample consists of about 220,000 clones, about 85% of them appearing once. Sequencing was carried out using peripheral blood. These receptors were collected from a woman aged 60-75 years who had recovered from COVID-19.

This chain uses TRBV6-4 with TRBJ1-3; perhaps TRBD1 as D (6 bases). Germline CDR1 is MRHNA and CDR2 is SNTAGT. Trimming left V 3 bases short and J 1 base short, with 10 bases between. This CDR3 spans 15 amino acids. In nucleotides, the CDR3 is TGTGCCAGCAGTGAGTTCGACAGGTCTGGAAACACCATATATTTT. It yields the protein CASSEFDRSGNTIYF.

In DNA form, the CDR3 reads TGTGCCAGCAGTGGGGCAGGAAACTATGGCTACACCTTC. Protein sequence: CASSGAGNYGYTF. The chain joins TRBV2 to TRBJ1-2; the D is unclear. The V end was cut by 4 bases, the J end by 2 bases, with 8 bases between. From germline, CDR1 is SNHLY and CDR2 FYNNEI. This CDR3 spans 13 amino acids.

This chain uses TRBV5-4 with TRBJ1-2; TRBD1 might be the D (5 bases). V lost 0 bases, J lost 8 bases, and 17 bases lay in between. Germline-derived CDR1 and CDR2 are SGHNT and YYREEE (reference sequence). This CDR3 has 15 residues. The CDR3 DNA follows: TGTGCCAGCAGCTTGGAGGCAGGAGGGGTTTGGGGCTACACCTTC. Its protein is CASSLEAGGVWGYTF.

The chain recombines TRBV7-3 with TRBJ2-7, with 10 bases that match TRBD1. Germline loops: CDR1 SGHTA, CDR2 FQGTGA. The V and J ends lost 1 base and 3 bases, in that order; junction bases with no gene match: 0. CDR3 length: 14 amino acids. CDR3 in amino acids: CASSLRDRGYEQYF. The CDR3 DNA sequence: TGTGCCAGCAGCTTAAGGGACAGGGGCTACGAGCAGTACTTC. Looking up the rest from reference TRBV7-3 and TRBJ2-7 gives the full variable domain: GAGVSQTPSNKVTEKGKYVELRCDPISGHTALYWYRQSLGQGPEFLIYFQGTGAADDSGLPNDRFFAVRPEGSVSTLKIQRTERGDSAVYLCASSLRDRGYEQYFGPGTRLTVT.

The chain couples TRBV25-1 to TRBJ2-5; 8 nucleotides match TRBD1. The germline gives CDR1 MGHDK, CDR2 SYGVNS. The CDR3 runs 14 residues. V lost 8 bases to trimming and J lost 4 bases; unmatched junction nucleotides: 9. Written as DNA, the CDR3 is TGTGCCAGCGAAGGGGACAGGTTAGGAGAGACCCAGTACTTC. Its protein is CASEGDRLGETQYF.

This chain links TRBV24-1 with TRBJ1-2; D call uncertain. The CDR3 runs 13 residues. Germline V CDR1 and CDR2: KGHDR, SFDVKD. Trimming stripped 9 bases from V and 7 bases from J, with 17 bases between. The CDR3 loop is CATADSGSGGYTF. CDR3 in DNA: TGTGCCACCGCCGACTCGGGGTCTGGTGGCTACACCTTC.